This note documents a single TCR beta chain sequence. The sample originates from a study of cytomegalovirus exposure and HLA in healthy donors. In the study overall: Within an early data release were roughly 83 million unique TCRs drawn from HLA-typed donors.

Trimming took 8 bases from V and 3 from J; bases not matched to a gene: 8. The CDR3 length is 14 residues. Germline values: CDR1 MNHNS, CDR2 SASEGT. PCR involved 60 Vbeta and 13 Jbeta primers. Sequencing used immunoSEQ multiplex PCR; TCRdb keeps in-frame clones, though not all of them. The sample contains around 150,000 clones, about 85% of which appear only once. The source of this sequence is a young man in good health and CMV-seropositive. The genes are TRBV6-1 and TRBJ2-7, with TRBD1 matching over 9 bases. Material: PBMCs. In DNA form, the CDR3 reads TGTGCCAGCGGCCCCGGGACAGGGATCTACGAGCAGTACTTC. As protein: CASGPGTGIYEQYF.